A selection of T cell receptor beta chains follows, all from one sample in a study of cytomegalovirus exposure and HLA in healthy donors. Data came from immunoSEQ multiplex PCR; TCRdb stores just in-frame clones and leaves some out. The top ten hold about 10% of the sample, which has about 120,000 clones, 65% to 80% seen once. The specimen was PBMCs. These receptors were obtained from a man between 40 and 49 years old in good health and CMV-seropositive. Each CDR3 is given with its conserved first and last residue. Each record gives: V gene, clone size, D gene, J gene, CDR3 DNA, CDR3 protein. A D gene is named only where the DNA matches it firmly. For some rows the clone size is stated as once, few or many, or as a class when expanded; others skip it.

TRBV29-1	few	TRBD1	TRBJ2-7	TGCAGCGTTGAATCCGGACAGGTTTCTTTCGAGCAGTACTTC	CSVESGQVSFEQYF
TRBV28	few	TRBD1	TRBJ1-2	TGTGCCAGCAGTCAAACAGGGGGCACCTTAACTAACTATGGCTACACCTTC	CASSQTGGTLTNYGYTF
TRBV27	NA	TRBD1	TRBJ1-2	TGTGCCAGCAGTTTCGACAGGGTTGGCTACACCTTC	CASSFDRVGYTF
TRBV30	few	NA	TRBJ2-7	TGTGCCTGGAATAGGGCGGGCTACGAGCAGTACTTC	CAWNRAGYEQYF
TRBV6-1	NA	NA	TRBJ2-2	TGTGCCAGCAGTGTCAACAGGGTTAGGAGCACCGGGGAGCTGTTTTTT	CASSVNRVRSTGELFF
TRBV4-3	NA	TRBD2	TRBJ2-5	TGCGCCAGCAGCCAAGTAGCGGGAGGTTTCCCAGAGACCCAGTACTTC	CASSQVAGGFPETQYF
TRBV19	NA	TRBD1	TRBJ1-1	TGTGCCTCCAGGCGGGGACAGGGTCGCCTGAACACTGAAGCTTTCTTT	CASRRGQGRLNTEAFF
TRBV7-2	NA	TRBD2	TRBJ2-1	TGTGCCAGCAGCCCCCCTAGGACTAGCGGGGCTAATGAGCAGTTCTTC	CASSPPRTSGANEQFF
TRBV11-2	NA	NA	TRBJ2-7	TGTGCCAGCACCAACGACAGGACCTACGAGCAGTACTTC	CASTNDRTYEQYF
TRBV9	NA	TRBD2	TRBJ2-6	TGTGCCAGCAGCCCCTGGTTGGGCGGGAGGTTCGGCTCTGGGGCCAACGTCCTGACTTTC	CASSPWLGGRFGSGANVLTF
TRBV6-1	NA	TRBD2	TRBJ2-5	TGTGCCAGCAGTGAAGACGAGCGGGGGGGCCGGGAGACCCAGTACTTC	CASSEDERGGRETQYF